This TCR beta chain was retrieved from a study of CD8 T cells in ankylosing spondylitis. The sample holds a few counts of this clonotype. TCRdb called the 5' RACE reads again in MiXCR, with one record for every CDR3 protein. The sample lists around 23,000 distinct CDR3 sequences, roughly a sixth occurring once. Sequenced sample: blood. The receptor was derived from a male donor with ankylosing spondylitis or in good health (not recorded which).

CDR3: CASSLAVAGGQETQYF. The DNA of the CDR3 is TGTGCCAGCAGCTTAGCGGTAGCGGGGGGGCAAGAGACCCAGTACTTC. The V gene is TRBV7-2, the J gene TRBJ2-5, with 11 bases identical to TRBD2. Unmatched junction bases numbered 2, after V lost 0 bases and J lost 2 bases. Per the germline V gene, CDR1 is SGHTA and CDR2 is FQGNSA. The CDR3 runs 16 residues.